The 5 T cell receptor beta chains listed next were all sequenced from one sample in a study of coeliac disease. The data were produced by immunoSEQ multiplex PCR, yet TCRdb's version contains in-frame clones alone and is incomplete. The table has over 7,000 clones, 57% seen once. The sequenced sample consisted of intraepithelial lymphocytes from the gut. The receptor set was obtained from a woman aged 55-69 years with celiac disease.

The chain combines TRBV7-6 with TRBJ1-1; 7 bases are a match to TRBD1. CDR3 length equals 18 residues. V was clipped by 5 bases and J by 0 bases; unmatched bases: 15. The V gene's germline CDR1 is SGHVS and CDR2 FNYEAQ. CDR3 DNA sequence: TGTGCCAGCAGCCTGGGACAGTCCATAACTTCCATGAACACTGAAGCTTTCTTT. Translating it yields CASSLGQSITSMNTEAFF.

The chain recombines TRBV10-3 with TRBJ2-1; no firm D call. Germline-derived CDR1 and CDR2 are ENHRY and SYGVKD. V lost 4 bases and J 6 bases, leaving 10 bases between the germline ends. The CDR3 contains 13 residues. CDR3 in amino acids: CAISAQTVNEQFF. CDR3 DNA: TGTGCCATCAGTGCTCAAACGGTCAATGAGCAGTTCTTC.

This chain connects TRBV6-5 to TRBJ2-1; no reliable D call. V was pared by 7 bases and J by 4 bases, with 14 bases between. The V gene's germline CDR1 is MNHEY and CDR2 SVGAGI. This CDR3 region has 14 residues. The CDR3 reads CASTITDAYNEQFF. The DNA for the CDR3 is TGTGCCAGCACCATAACAGACGCGTACAATGAGCAGTTCTTC.

J is TRBJ1-4 and V is TRBV5-6; TRBD1 aligns across 9 bases. The V and J ends lost 5 bases and 6 bases, in that order; junction bases with no gene match: 5. Germline V CDR1 and CDR2: SGHDT, YYEEEE. The CDR3 spans 14 residues. CDR3 region: CASRSGTGYEKLFF. The CDR3 region has the DNA TGTGCCAGCAGATCCGGGACAGGGTATGAAAAACTGTTTTTT.

The chain couples TRBV25-1 to TRBJ2-5, with no clear D. Germline lookup yields CDR1 MGHDK and CDR2 SYGVNS. The CDR3 totals 12 residues. V was clipped by 3 bases and J by 5 bases, with 7 bases between them. The DNA for the CDR3 is TGTGCCAGCAGTGAGACGGAGGAGACCCAGTACTTC. It encodes CASSETEETQYF.